This TCR beta chain was recovered during a study of blood T cell repertoires in COVID-19. Those enrolled, adults aged about 18 to 89 years, came from some 23 US areas. Either two negative PCRs, clearance, or symptom resolution qualified Cohort 3 donors as recovered. Original handling: From reference gene primer amplification, estimates of nucleated cell counts were derived. Libraries were prepared by immunoSEQ multiplex PCR; TCRdb keeps only in-frame clonotypes and omits some of them. The V and J calls and clone size were taken over from that table, and D and trimming were inferred from the DNA. The table shows 190,000 or so clones, with roughly four fifths occurring only once. Trimming cost V 5 bases and J 1 base, with 13 bases left between them. From germline, CDR1 is MNHEY and CDR2 SMNVEV (reference sequence). This CDR3 is built from 15 residues.

What was sequenced was PBMCs or T cells enriched from blood (not recorded which). The chain recombines TRBV27 with TRBJ2-3, with a possible D match to TRBD2 (6 bases). This sequence originates from a man aged 35-49 years who had recovered from COVID-19. CDR3 in amino acids: CASSPLREGTDTQYF. Written as DNA, the CDR3 is TGTGCCAGCAGTCCCCTCAGGGAGGGCACAGATACGCAGTATTTT.